This T cell receptor (beta chain) was recovered during a study of blood T cell repertoires in COVID-19. The wider study: Spain, Italy and the United States supplied samples that represented acute and convalescent COVID-19. PBMCs, B-cell-depleted T cells, or T cells provided the cDNA or gDNA that made up the material.

The germline V and J ends were trimmed by 1 base and 2 bases, with 9 bases remaining between them. Germline lookup yields CDR1 MNHNS and CDR2 SASEGT. This CDR3 is 16 amino acids long. Per the authors' pipeline: Quantification of nucleated cells was approximated via reference gene primer amplification. Libraries were prepared by immunoSEQ multiplex PCR; TCRdb keeps only in-frame clonotypes and omits some of them. Clone size and V and J calls were adopted from that table, with D and trimming inferred from the DNA. The table has about 240,000 clones, about 80% seen once; the top ten hold roughly 2%. The sequenced sample was peripheral blood. This receptor was obtained from a man under 40 who had recovered from COVID-19. The rearrangement joins TRBV6-1 to TRBJ1-6, with TRBD1 as a possible D gene (5 bases). The CDR3 is CASSEDGTTYNSPLHF. CDR3 DNA sequence: TGTGCCAGCAGTGAAGATGGGACTACCTATAATTCACCCCTCCACTTT.